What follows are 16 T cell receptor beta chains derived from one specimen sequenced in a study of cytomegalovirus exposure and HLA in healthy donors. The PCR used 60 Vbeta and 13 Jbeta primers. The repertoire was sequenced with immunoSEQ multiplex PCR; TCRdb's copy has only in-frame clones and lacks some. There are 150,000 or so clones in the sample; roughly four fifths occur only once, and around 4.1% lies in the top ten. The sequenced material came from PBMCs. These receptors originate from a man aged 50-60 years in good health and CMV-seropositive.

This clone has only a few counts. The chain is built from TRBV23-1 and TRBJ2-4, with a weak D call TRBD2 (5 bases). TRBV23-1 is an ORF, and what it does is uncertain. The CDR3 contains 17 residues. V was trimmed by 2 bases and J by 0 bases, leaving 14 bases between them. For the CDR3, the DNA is TGCGCCAGCAGTCAAATAGGACTCGGCTTAGCCAAAAACATTCAGTACTTC. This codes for CASSQIGLGLAKNIQYF.

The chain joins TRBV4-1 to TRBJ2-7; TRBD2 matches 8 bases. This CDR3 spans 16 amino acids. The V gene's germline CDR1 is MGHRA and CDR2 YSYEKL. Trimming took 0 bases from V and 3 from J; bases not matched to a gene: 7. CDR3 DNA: TGCGCCAGCAGCCAAGAGGGAGCGGGAGCACTCTACGAGCAGTACTTC. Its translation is CASSQEGAGALYEQYF.

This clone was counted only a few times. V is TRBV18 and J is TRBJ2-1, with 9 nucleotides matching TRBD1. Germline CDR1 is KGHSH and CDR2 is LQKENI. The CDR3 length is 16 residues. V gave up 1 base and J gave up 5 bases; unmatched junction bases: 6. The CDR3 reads CASSPRRDRVNNEQFF. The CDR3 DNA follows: TGTGCCAGCTCACCACGCCGGGACAGGGTTAACAATGAGCAGTTCTTC.

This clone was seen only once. Here the CDR3 reads CASSVTGTSGGELFF. The CDR3 DNA sequence: TGTGCCAGCAGCGTGACCGGGACTAGCGGCGGGGAGCTGTTTTTT. The chain is built from TRBV9 and TRBJ2-2; TRBD2 agrees at 11 bases. CDR3 length equals 15 residues. After removal of 2 bases from V and 7 bases from J, the junction contained 4 bases not matched to a gene. The germline V gene encodes CDR1 SGDLS and CDR2 YYNGEE.

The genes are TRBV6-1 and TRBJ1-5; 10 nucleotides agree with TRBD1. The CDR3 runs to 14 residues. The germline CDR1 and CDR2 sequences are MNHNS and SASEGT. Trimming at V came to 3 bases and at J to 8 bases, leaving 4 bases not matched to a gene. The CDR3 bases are TGTGCCAGCAGTGAGGGACAGGGGTTTGAGCCCCAGCATTTT. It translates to CASSEGQGFEPQHF.

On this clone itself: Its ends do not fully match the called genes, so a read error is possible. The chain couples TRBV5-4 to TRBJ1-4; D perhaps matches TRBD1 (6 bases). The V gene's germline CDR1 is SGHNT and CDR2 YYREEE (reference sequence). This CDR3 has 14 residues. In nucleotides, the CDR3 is TGTGCCAGCAGTCCCGGGACAACGAATGAAAAACTGTTTTTT. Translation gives CASSPGTTNEKLFF.

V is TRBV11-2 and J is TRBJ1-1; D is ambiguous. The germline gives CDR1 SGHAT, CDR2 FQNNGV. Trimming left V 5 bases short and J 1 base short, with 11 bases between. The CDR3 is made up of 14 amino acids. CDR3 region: CASSPTLGNTEAFF. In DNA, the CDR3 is TGTGCCAGCAGCCCTACCCTAGGGAACACTGAAGCTTTCTTT.

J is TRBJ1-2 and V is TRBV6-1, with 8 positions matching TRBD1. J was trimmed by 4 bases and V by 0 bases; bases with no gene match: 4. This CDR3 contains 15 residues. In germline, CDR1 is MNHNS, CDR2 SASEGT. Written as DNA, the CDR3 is TGTGCCAGCAGTGAAGCAGGGACAGGCATCTATGGCTACACCTTC. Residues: CASSEAGTGIYGYTF.

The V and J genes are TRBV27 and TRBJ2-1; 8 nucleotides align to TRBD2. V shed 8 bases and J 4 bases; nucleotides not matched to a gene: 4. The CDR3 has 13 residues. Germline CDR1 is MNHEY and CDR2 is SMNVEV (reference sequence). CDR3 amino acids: CASGGGRYNEQFF. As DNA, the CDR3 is TGTGCCAGCGGGGGCGGGAGGTACAATGAGCAGTTCTTC.

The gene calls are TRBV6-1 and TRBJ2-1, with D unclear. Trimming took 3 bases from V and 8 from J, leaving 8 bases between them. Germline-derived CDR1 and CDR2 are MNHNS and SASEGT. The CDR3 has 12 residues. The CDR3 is CASSEAGDEQFF. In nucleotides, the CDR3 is TGTGCCAGCAGTGAGGCAGGTGATGAGCAGTTCTTC.

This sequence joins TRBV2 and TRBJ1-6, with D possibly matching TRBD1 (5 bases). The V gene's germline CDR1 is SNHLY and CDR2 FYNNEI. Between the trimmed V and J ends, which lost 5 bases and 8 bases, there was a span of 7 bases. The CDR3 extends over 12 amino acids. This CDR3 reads CASSFRDSPLHF. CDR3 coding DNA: TGTGCCAGCAGTTTCAGGGATTCACCCCTCCACTTT.

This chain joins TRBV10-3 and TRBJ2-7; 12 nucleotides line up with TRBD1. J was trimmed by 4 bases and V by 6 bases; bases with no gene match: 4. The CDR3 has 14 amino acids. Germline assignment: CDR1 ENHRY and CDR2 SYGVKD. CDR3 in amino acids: CAIRGQGAGYEQYF. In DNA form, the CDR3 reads TGTGCCATCAGGGGACAGGGGGCTGGTTACGAGCAGTACTTC.

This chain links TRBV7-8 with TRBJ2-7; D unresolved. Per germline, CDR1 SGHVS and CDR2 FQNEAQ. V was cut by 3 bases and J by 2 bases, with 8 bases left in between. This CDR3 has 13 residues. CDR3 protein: CASSFGFAYEQYF. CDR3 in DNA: TGTGCCAGCAGCTTTGGCTTCGCCTACGAGCAGTACTTC.

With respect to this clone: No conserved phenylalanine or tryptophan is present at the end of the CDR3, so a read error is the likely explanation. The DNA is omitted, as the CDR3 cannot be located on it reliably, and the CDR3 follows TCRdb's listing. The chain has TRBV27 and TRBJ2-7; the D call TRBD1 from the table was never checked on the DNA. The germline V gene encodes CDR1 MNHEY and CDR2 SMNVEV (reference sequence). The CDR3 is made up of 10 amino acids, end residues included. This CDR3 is CARRDREVNG.

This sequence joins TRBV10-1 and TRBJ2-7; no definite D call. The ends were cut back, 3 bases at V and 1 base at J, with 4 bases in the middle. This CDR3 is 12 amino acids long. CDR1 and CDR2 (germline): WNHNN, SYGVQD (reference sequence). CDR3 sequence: CASSDSSYEQYF. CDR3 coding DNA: TGCGCCAGCAGTGACAGTTCCTACGAGCAGTACTTC.

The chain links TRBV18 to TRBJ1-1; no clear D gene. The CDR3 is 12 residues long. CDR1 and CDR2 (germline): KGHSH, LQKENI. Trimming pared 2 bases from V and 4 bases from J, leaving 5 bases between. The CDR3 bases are TGTGCCAGCTCACCAAGCTTCACTGAAGCTTTCTTT. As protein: CASSPSFTEAFF.